The rows below give T cell receptor beta chains drawn from one sample of a study of T cells expressing NK-cell markers. From the 5' RACE reads, TCRdb lists one entry per CDR3 protein and no DNA. The sample yields 550,000 to 600,000 distinct CDR3 sequences, of which the top ten take up approximately 4%. Material: blood T cells: a sorted CD56 or NKG2C T cell subset, CD4+ or CD8+ T cells, or bulk PBMC T cells (not recorded which). The receptor source for this set is a man aged 18 to 29 in good health. Each CDR3 is given with its conserved first and last residue.

TRBJ2-1,TRBV5-6,CASRMVGYRGDEQFF
TRBJ2-2,TRBV5-1,CASRNGATGELFF
TRBJ2-5,TRBV7-7,CASSLDGTDGETQYF
TRBJ2-3,TRBV25-1,CASSDGSSSSTDTQYF
TRBJ2-7,TRBV6-1,CASSRAGQGPEQYF
TRBJ1-1,TRBV7-9,CASSLVSREAFF
TRBJ2-5,TRBV7-3,CASSSEAGPRETQYF
TRBJ2-3,TRBV14,CASSQARTSENTDTQYF
TRBJ2-2,TRBV6-5,CASRSTGLTTGELFF
TRBJ2-1,TRBV12-3/TRBV12-4,CASSPSGRALDEQFF
TRBJ2-1,TRBV9,CASSVEMYNEQFF
TRBJ2-1,TRBV20-1,CSARSGGRIDNEQFF
TRBJ2-1,TRBV28,CASSYLVGSIEQFF
TRBJ2-5,TRBV5-1,CASSLEWEGAYQETQYF
TRBJ2-5,TRBV19,CASSIAGTSVETQYF
TRBJ2-1,TRBV7-9,CASSLETAASSYNEQFF
TRBJ2-6,TRBV10-3,CAISESGRVSLEANVLTF
TRBJ2-3,TRBV7-2,CASSPSRANTSTDTQYF
TRBJ2-3,TRBV20-1,CSAFAPRGPDTQYF
TRBJ2-1,TRBV5-1,CASSIPVAAINEQFF
TRBJ1-2,TRBV11-2,CASSLDGGISFGYGYTF
TRBJ2-1,TRBV20-1,CSAREGGREIYNEQFF